This T cell receptor (beta chain) comes out of a study of cytomegalovirus exposure and HLA in healthy donors. In the study overall: Per a later analysis, the roughly 690 first-cohort and 110 or so validation repertoires shared one platform.

Only in-frame clones appear in the TCRdb table, and some are missing; sequencing was by immunoSEQ multiplex PCR. This sample yields over 200,000 clones, of which about 90% are seen a single time; just under 3% belongs to the top ten. The donors were members of the approximately 120-subject validation cohort (separate from the approximately 730-subject first cohort). The sequence was obtained from a woman younger than 30 in good health and CMV-seronegative. The material sequenced was PBMCs.

The CDR3 spells CASSQTSGKTYEQYF. In nucleotides, the CDR3 is TGCGCCAGCAGCCAGACTAGCGGAAAAACCTACGAGCAGTACTTC. The chain is built from TRBV4-1 and TRBJ2-7; 9 bases map to TRBD2. The V gene's germline CDR1 is MGHRA and CDR2 YSYEKL. The CDR3 has 15 amino acids. V shed 3 bases, J shed 2 bases, and the junction held 5 bases outside the gene matches.